These 26 T cell receptor beta chains originate from one sample sequenced in a study of identical twins. From the 5' RACE reads, TCRdb called clonotypes with MiXCR, one entry per CDR3 protein. Of hundreds of thousands of distinct CDR3 sequences in the sample, 21% were seen once. The same specimen was also included in a second study, on T cells expressing NK-cell markers.

The source material was PBMCs. The receptors come from a woman aged 18-29 years in good health.

This clonotype was detected only a few times. The chain carries TRBV6-5 and TRBJ2-4, with TRBD2 identical over 12 bases. V gave up 0 bases and J gave up 6 bases; unmatched junction bases: 6. The length of the CDR3 is 17 residues. Germline V CDR1 and CDR2: MNHEY, SVGAGI. The CDR3 loop reads CASSYSSTSGGSNIQYF. CDR3 nucleotide sequence: TGTGCCAGCAGTTACTCGAGCACTAGCGGGGGGTCAAACATTCAGTACTTC.

The V call is TRBV6-2 or TRBV6-3, the J call TRBJ2-7, with TRBD2 matching 8 bases. J gave up 0 bases and V 2 bases, and 6 bases lay outside the gene matches. From germline, CDR1 is MNHEY and CDR2 SVGEGT. This CDR3 contains 16 residues. CDR3 bases: TGTGCCAGCAGTTACCGGAGCGGGAGTCACTCCTACGAGCAGTACTTC. Translation gives CASSYRSGSHSYEQYF.

The J gene is TRBJ2-7, the V gene TRBV5-1, with TRBD1 identical over 9 bases. V lost 4 bases and J lost 2; bases outside the gene matches: 7. CDR1 and CDR2 from the germline V gene are SGHRS and YFSETQ. The CDR3 is 15 residues long. The CDR3 nucleotides are TGCGCCAGCAGCGTCCCCGGGACAGGGACCTACGAGCAGTACTTC. It is translated as CASSVPGTGTYEQYF.

This clonotype was observed a few times. The rearrangement uses TRBV12-3 or TRBV12-4 and TRBJ2-7; D possibly matches TRBD1 or TRBD2 (5 bases each). V lost 4 bases to trimming and J lost 4 bases, with 17 bases between them. The length of the CDR3 is 15 residues. The CDR3 region has the DNA TGTGCCAGCAGTTCCCCCGGGACGGGAATATACGAGCAGTACTTC. This codes for CASSSPGTGIYEQYF.

The chain uses TRBV20-1 and TRBJ2-3; TRBD1 is a possible D gene (5 bases). Germline V gene data show CDR1 as DFQATT and CDR2 as SNEGSKA (reference sequence). This CDR3 comprises 13 residues. Between the trimmed V and J ends, which lost 6 bases and 4 bases, there was a span of 14 bases. For the CDR3, the DNA is TGCAGTGCCATCCTAGACAGTTCAGATACGCAGTATTTT. Translating it yields CSAILDSSDTQYF.

This clonotype was recorded many times. The rearrangement joins TRBV2 to TRBJ2-3; 7 bases map to TRBD2. From germline, CDR1 is SNHLY and CDR2 FYNNEI. With V trimmed by 2 bases and J by 1 base, 3 bases remained unmatched. The length of the CDR3 is 15 residues. The CDR3: CASSERLAGTDTQYF. The CDR3 DNA reads TGTGCCAGCAGTGAACGACTAGCAGGCACAGATACGCAGTATTTT. Full variable domain (missing parts from reference TRBV2 and TRBJ2-3): EPEVTQTPSHQVTQMGQEVILRCVPISNHLYFYWYRQILGQKVEFLVSFYNNEISEKSEIFDDQFSVERPDGSNFTLKIRSTKLEDSAMYFCASSERLAGTDTQYFGPGTRLTVL.

This clonotype was seen more than once but under ten times. The chain is built from TRBV10-2 and TRBJ2-2; TRBD2 agrees at 9 bases. This CDR3 is 17 amino acids long. Unmatched junction bases numbered 13, after V lost 7 bases and J lost 4 bases. The germline gives CDR1 WSHSY, CDR2 SAAADI. The chain's CDR3 is CASTSQIAGVGTGELFF. CDR3 nucleotides: TGCGCCAGCACCTCCCAGATAGCGGGAGTAGGCACCGGGGAGCTGTTTTTT.

The chain couples TRBV18 to TRBJ1-1; D ambiguous. The CDR3 contains 14 residues. Trimming removed 3 bases at V and 1 base at J, with 9 bases between. Germline values: CDR1 KGHSH, CDR2 LQKENI. The CDR3 reads CASSPWGQNTEAFF. The CDR3 coding sequence is TGTGCCAGCTCACCCTGGGGTCAGAACACTGAAGCTTTCTTT.

The rearrangement joins TRBV6-5 to TRBJ2-1; 8 bases are shared with TRBD2. The CDR3 runs to 17 residues. CDR1 is MNHEY, CDR2 SVGAGI, per germline. With 2 bases clipped from V and 8 bases from J, the junction kept 14 bases outside the gene matches. Here the CDR3 reads CASSYGLSGRGLDEQFF. The CDR3 DNA reads as TGTGCCAGCAGTTACGGTTTGAGCGGGAGAGGCTTGGATGAGCAGTTCTTC.

The chain has TRBV28 and TRBJ2-2; 9 positions agree with TRBD1. Germline trimming cut 4 bases from V and 5 bases from J; bases unmatched to any gene: 11. CDR1 and CDR2 from the germline V gene are MDHEN and SYDVKM. This CDR3 has 17 residues. DNA for the CDR3: TGTGCCAGCAGTTACACGAAACAGGGGGCGAGGACCGGGGAGCTGTTTTTT. Its protein is CASSYTKQGARTGELFF.

This clonotype was counted a few times. The chain uses TRBV18 and TRBJ2-7; no clear D gene. This CDR3 has 12 residues. From germline, CDR1 is KGHSH and CDR2 LQKENI. V was pared by 2 bases and J by 5 bases, with 7 bases between. CDR3 sequence: CASSPMVDEQYF. Here the CDR3 DNA reads TGTGCCAGCTCACCAATGGTAGACGAGCAGTACTTC.

This clonotype has a handful of counts. The chain joins TRBV6-6 to TRBJ2-7; D is undetermined. Germline V gene lookup returns CDR1 MNHNY and CDR2 SVGAGI (reference sequence). The CDR3 has 12 amino acids. The V and J ends lost 4 bases and 9 bases respectively, with 13 bases between them. In DNA, the CDR3 is TGTGCCAGCAGTTTCCCTGACCGAGTGCAGTACTTC. It yields the protein CASSFPDRVQYF.

This clonotype was counted a few times. This rearrangement joins TRBV20-1 to TRBJ2-2; the match to TRBD1 covers 8 bases. The J segment lost 5 bases and the V segment lost 3 bases, leaving 5 bases of the junction unmatched. CDR3 length equals 14 residues. The germline V gene encodes CDR1 DFQATT and CDR2 SNEGSKA (reference sequence). This CDR3 reads CSARDRELTGELFF. CDR3 nucleotides: TGCAGTGCTAGGGACAGGGAATTGACCGGGGAGCTGTTTTTT.

The J gene is TRBJ2-1, the V gene TRBV20-1, with TRBD2 as a possible D gene (6 bases). The CDR3 spans 13 residues. Germline-derived CDR1 and CDR2 are DFQATT and SNEGSKA (reference sequence). Trimming removed 7 bases from V and 0 bases from J, with 10 bases in between. The CDR3 protein is CSVGTLSYNEQFF. The CDR3 DNA is TGCAGTGTCGGGACTCTCTCCTACAATGAGCAGTTCTTC.

This clonotype came up many times. The chain carries TRBV15 and TRBJ2-1; D might be TRBD1 (5 bases). Trimming cost V 0 bases and J 6 bases, with 15 bases left between them. The CDR3 has 16 amino acids. Per germline, CDR1 LNHNV and CDR2 YYDKDF (reference sequence). This CDR3 is CATSRDLGRGVNEQFF. CDR3 coding DNA: TGTGCCACCAGCAGAGATCTGGGGCGTGGGGTCAATGAGCAGTTCTTC.

This clonotype was seen more than once but under ten times. This chain links TRBV6-2 or TRBV6-3 with TRBJ2-1; maybe TRBD2 (5 bases). V shed 4 bases and J shed 7 bases, with 11 bases lying between them. Germline loops: CDR1 MNHEY, CDR2 SVGEGT. The CDR3 covers 13 residues. CDR3 DNA: TGTGCCAGCAGTTTCTTTACGGGGAATGAGCAGTTCTTC. Encoded protein: CASSFFTGNEQFF.

The chain is built from TRBV9 and TRBJ1-1; the D gene is possibly TRBD1 (5 bases). V lost 0 bases, J lost 6 bases, and 15 bases lay in between. Looked up from germline, CDR1 is SGDLS and CDR2 is YYNGEE. CDR3 length: 15 residues. CDR3 residues: CASSVGGQGHSEAFF. CDR3 DNA: TGTGCCAGCAGCGTAGGGGGCCAAGGACACTCTGAAGCTTTCTTT.

The chain has TRBV7-2 and TRBJ2-1; 12 bases are a match to TRBD2. This CDR3 region has 19 residues. CDR1 is SGHTA, CDR2 FQGNSA, per germline. Unmatched junction bases numbered 6, after V lost 0 bases and J lost 0 bases. CDR3 nucleotide sequence: TGTGCCAGCAGCTTAGCGGGACTAGCGGGTCCTTACTCCTACAATGAGCAGTTCTTC. It encodes CASSLAGLAGPYSYNEQFF.

A few counts support this clonotype. The gene calls are TRBV15 and TRBJ2-5; 7 nucleotides match TRBD2. This CDR3 is built from 16 residues. Germline V CDR1 and CDR2: LNHNV, YYDKDF (reference sequence). The V segment lost 0 bases and the J segment 2 bases; nucleotides outside the gene matches: 6. This CDR3 reads CATSRDSGLSQETQYF. The CDR3 nucleotides are TGTGCCACCAGCAGAGATTCGGGACTATCGCAAGAGACCCAGTACTTC.

Ten or more counts support this clonotype. V usage is TRBV10-3 and J usage is TRBJ1-2; D is perhaps TRBD1 (6 bases). This CDR3 region has 10 residues. The germline V and J ends were trimmed by 10 bases and 4 bases, with 7 bases remaining between them. Looked up from germline, CDR1 is ENHRY and CDR2 is SYGVKD. The CDR3 DNA reads TGTGCCACACAGGGCTATGGCTACACCTTC. Protein: CATQGYGYTF.

The gene calls are TRBV11-3 and TRBJ2-1, with 9 bases aligning to TRBD2. V lost 6 bases, J lost 5 bases, and 11 bases stayed unmatched. CDR3 size: 16 residues. Germline V gene lookup returns CDR1 SGHNT and CDR2 YENEEA. The CDR3 nucleotides are TGTGCCAGCAGTTCAATAGCGGGAGATAAACACAATGAGCAGTTCTTC. Translation: CASSSIAGDKHNEQFF.

This clonotype was recorded a few times. The gene calls are TRBV6-1 and TRBJ2-5; D perhaps matches TRBD1 (6 bases). Germline V CDR1 and CDR2: MNHNS, SASEGT. The CDR3 length is 14 residues. V lost 6 bases to trimming and J lost 5 bases, with 16 bases between them. The CDR3 bases are TGTGCCAGCAGAGATACAGGGATCGCGGAGACCCAGTACTTC. As protein: CASRDTGIAETQYF.

This chain joins TRBV12-3 or TRBV12-4 and TRBJ1-6; no reliable D call. The germline V and J ends were trimmed by 6 bases and 7 bases, with 7 bases remaining between them. The CDR3 consists of 12 residues. The CDR3 spells CASRPPNSPLHF. CDR3 nucleotides: TGTGCCAGCAGACCACCCAATTCACCCCTCCACTTT.

This clonotype was detected a few times. The rearrangement joins TRBV20-1 to TRBJ2-5, with D tentatively TRBD1 (6 bases). Germline CDR1 is DFQATT and CDR2 is SNEGSKA (reference sequence). CDR3 size: 14 residues. V lost 2 bases to trimming and J lost 5 bases, with 15 bases between them. CDR3 residues: CSARNRVGGETQYF. The CDR3 DNA reads TGCAGTGCTAGAAACAGGGTTGGTGGGGAGACCCAGTACTTC.

This chain joins TRBV19 and TRBJ1-5, with a possible D match to TRBD1 (6 bases). The germline V gene encodes CDR1 LNHDA and CDR2 SQIVND (reference sequence). The length of the CDR3 is 11 residues. The ends were cut back, 9 bases at V and 9 bases at J, with 12 bases in the middle. Written as DNA, the CDR3 is TGTGCCAGCGGACAGCCGTGGCCCCAGCATTTT. Protein: CASGQPWPQHF.

This clonotype was seen many times. The chain couples TRBV12-3 or TRBV12-4 to TRBJ2-1; TRBD2 is a possible D gene (5 bases). Trimming cost V 6 bases and J 9 bases, with 12 bases left between them. This CDR3 is 12 amino acids long. The CDR3 spells CASRSGSSEQFF. CDR3 DNA sequence: TGTGCCAGCAGGTCGGGGTCCAGTGAGCAGTTCTTC.